These T cell receptor beta chains were read from a single sample in a study of blood T cell repertoires in COVID-19. Generated by immunoSEQ multiplex PCR, the TCRdb table keeps only in-frame clones and is missing some. The table lists 200,000 to 300,000 clones, 83% of them singletons. Input material: peripheral blood. The receptors were gathered from a human donor in a cohort sampled during active COVID-19. The CDR3 runs from the conserved cysteine through the conserved F or W. The order of the fields is D gene, J gene, V gene, clone size, CDR3 DNA, CDR3 protein. The D gene is left open where the match is weak. A clone size is listed for some rows: how often the clone was seen (once, few, many), or a class if it is expanded.

D gene: .; J gene: TRBJ2-7; V gene: TRBV6-2/TRBV6-3; clone size: .; CDR3 DNA: TGTGCCAGCAGTTATCCCTTACAACGACAGGTAGACGAGCAGTACTTC; CDR3 protein: CASSYPLQRQVDEQYF
D gene: TRBD1; J gene: TRBJ1-5; V gene: TRBV18; clone size: .; CDR3 DNA: TGTGCCAGCTCGTCGAACAGGGGCAGTGATCAGCCCCAGCATTTT; CDR3 protein: CASSSNRGSDQPQHF
D gene: .; J gene: TRBJ1-3; V gene: TRBV28; clone size: .; CDR3 DNA: TGTGCCAGCAGTTTGACTCAGGGAGGAATCTCTGGAAACACCATATATTTT; CDR3 protein: CASSLTQGGISGNTIYF
D gene: .; J gene: TRBJ1-2; V gene: TRBV5-4; clone size: .; CDR3 DNA: TGTGCCAGCAGCTTGGTACACAGGGTGGACTATGGCTACACCTTC; CDR3 protein: CASSLVHRVDYGYTF
D gene: TRBD2; J gene: TRBJ2-1; V gene: TRBV7-9; clone size: .; CDR3 DNA: TGTGCCAGCAGCTCTACGGGCCTAGCGGGAGTTAATGAGCAGTTCTTC; CDR3 protein: CASSSTGLAGVNEQFF
D gene: .; J gene: TRBJ2-3; V gene: TRBV7-3; clone size: .; CDR3 DNA: TGTGCCAGCAGCTTAGATCCTGCAATAGCAGATACGCAGTATTTT; CDR3 protein: CASSLDPAIADTQYF
D gene: .; J gene: TRBJ1-1; V gene: TRBV30; clone size: .; CDR3 DNA: TGTGCCTGGAGTGTACGGTTACGGAACACTGAAGCTTTCTTT; CDR3 protein: CAWSVRLRNTEAFF
D gene: TRBD1; J gene: TRBJ1-1; V gene: TRBV7-2; clone size: .; CDR3 DNA: TGTGCCAGCAGCTTGGCGACAGGGGTGAACACTGAAGCTTTCTTT; CDR3 protein: CASSLATGVNTEAFF
D gene: .; J gene: TRBJ1-1; V gene: TRBV7-8; clone size: .; CDR3 DNA: TGTGCCAGCAGCTTAGCGAGGGCAGGGGCAGGGACTGAAGCTTTCTTT; CDR3 protein: CASSLARAGAGTEAFF
D gene: TRBD2; J gene: TRBJ2-1; V gene: TRBV28; clone size: .; CDR3 DNA: TGTGCCAGCAGTTTCCAAGCTAGCGGGAGTCACAATGAGCAGTTCTTC; CDR3 protein: CASSFQASGSHNEQFF
D gene: .; J gene: TRBJ1-5; V gene: TRBV19; clone size: .; CDR3 DNA: TGTGCCAGTATAGGGGTCCCGGGAGGCGGACAGCCCCAGCATTTT; CDR3 protein: CASIGVPGGGQPQHF
D gene: TRBD1; J gene: TRBJ2-2; V gene: TRBV2; clone size: .; CDR3 DNA: TGTGCCAGCAAAATGACAGGGGGCCGGACCGGGGAGCTGTTTTTT; CDR3 protein: CASKMTGGRTGELFF
D gene: .; J gene: TRBJ2-1; V gene: TRBV24-1; clone size: .; CDR3 DNA: TGTGCCACCAGTGCTGGGGGCCTGACCTACAATGAGCAGTTCTTC; CDR3 protein: CATSAGGLTYNEQFF
D gene: .; J gene: TRBJ2-7; V gene: TRBV27; clone size: .; CDR3 DNA: TGTGCCAGCAGTCGCACGAAAACACAGGGTACCTACGAGCAGTACTTC; CDR3 protein: CASSRTKTQGTYEQYF
D gene: .; J gene: TRBJ1-5; V gene: TRBV7-9; clone size: .; CDR3 DNA: TGTGCCAGCAGCTCTGGCGGCAATAGCAATCAGCCCCAGCATTTT; CDR3 protein: CASSSGGNSNQPQHF
D gene: TRBD1; J gene: TRBJ2-5; V gene: TRBV4-2; clone size: .; CDR3 DNA: TGTGCCAGCAGCCCATCAGCAGGGACAGAAGAGACCCAGTACTTC; CDR3 protein: CASSPSAGTEETQYF
D gene: .; J gene: TRBJ1-5; V gene: TRBV19; clone size: few; CDR3 DNA: TGTGCCAGTAGTATAGGACCGCAGACTTATCAGCCCCAGCATTTT; CDR3 protein: CASSIGPQTYQPQHF
D gene: TRBD2; J gene: TRBJ2-7; V gene: TRBV2; clone size: .; CDR3 DNA: TGTGCCAGCAGCCAAACTAGCGGGAGGGCCTTATTCTACGAGCAGTACTTC; CDR3 protein: CASSQTSGRALFYEQYF
D gene: TRBD1; J gene: TRBJ2-3; V gene: TRBV2; clone size: .; CDR3 DNA: TGTGCCAGTTCCCCCAGGGGGCTAAGGACAGATACGCAGTATTTT; CDR3 protein: CASSPRGLRTDTQYF
D gene: TRBD2; J gene: TRBJ2-1; V gene: TRBV18; clone size: once; CDR3 DNA: TGTGCCAGCTCATTTCGACTAGCGGGGAACGACAATGAGCAGTTCTTC; CDR3 protein: CASSFRLAGNDNEQFF
D gene: .; J gene: TRBJ2-1; V gene: TRBV5-1; clone size: .; CDR3 DNA: TGCGCCAGCAGCTTGGAATGGGCTGATGAGCAGTTCTTC; CDR3 protein: CASSLEWADEQFF
D gene: TRBD1; J gene: TRBJ2-2; V gene: TRBV10-3; clone size: .; CDR3 DNA: TGTGCCATCAAGGGGCAGGGGGACACCGGGGAGCTGTTTTTT; CDR3 protein: CAIKGQGDTGELFF
D gene: .; J gene: TRBJ2-3; V gene: TRBV10-3; clone size: .; CDR3 DNA: TGTGCCGCCCAGCGAGGCGATACGCAGTATTTT; CDR3 protein: CAAQRGDTQYF
D gene: .; J gene: TRBJ2-7; V gene: TRBV14; clone size: .; CDR3 DNA: TGTGCCAGCAGCCAGGGGGTCTGGGGGCAGCCGTTCGACTCCTACGAGCAGTACTTC; CDR3 protein: CASSQGVWGQPFDSYEQYF
D gene: TRBD1; J gene: TRBJ2-7; V gene: TRBV2; clone size: once; CDR3 DNA: TGTGCCAGCACCGACAGGGGACACTCCTACGAGCAGTACTTC; CDR3 protein: CASTDRGHSYEQYF
D gene: .; J gene: TRBJ2-5; V gene: TRBV2; clone size: .; CDR3 DNA: TGTGCCAGCAAAAAAATCGTCTCGGAGACCCAGTACTTC; CDR3 protein: CASKKIVSETQYF
D gene: TRBD2; J gene: TRBJ2-5; V gene: TRBV7-7; clone size: .; CDR3 DNA: TGTGCTAGCAGCTTAGCGGGCATTTCTAAGGAGACCCAGTACTTC; CDR3 protein: CASSLAGISKETQYF
D gene: .; J gene: TRBJ1-1; V gene: TRBV4-1; clone size: .; CDR3 DNA: TGCGCCAGCAGCCAAGCGCGGAGATTGAACACTGAAGCTTTCTTT; CDR3 protein: CASSQARRLNTEAFF
D gene: .; J gene: TRBJ1-1; V gene: TRBV6-5; clone size: .; CDR3 DNA: TGTGCCAGCATCGAGAGGGCCGGGGTAGCTTTCTTT; CDR3 protein: CASIERAGVAFF
D gene: .; J gene: TRBJ1-2; V gene: TRBV24-1; clone size: .; CDR3 DNA: TGTGCCACCAGTGAAGCAGGGGCAAGGGGCTATGGCTACACCTTC; CDR3 protein: CATSEAGARGYGYTF
D gene: TRBD2; J gene: TRBJ2-1; V gene: TRBV3-1/TRBV3-2; clone size: .; CDR3 DNA: TGTGCCAGCAGCCAAGAAATAGCGGGAGGACACAATGAGCAGTTCTTC; CDR3 protein: CASSQEIAGGHNEQFF
D gene: .; J gene: TRBJ1-2; V gene: TRBV7-9; clone size: .; CDR3 DNA: TGTGCCAGCAGCTTAGACCTCCGGGGAGGTGGCTACACCTTC; CDR3 protein: CASSLDLRGGGYTF
D gene: .; J gene: TRBJ2-7; V gene: TRBV28; clone size: .; CDR3 DNA: TGTGCCAGCAGCAGGACTACGCTCCGCGAGCAGTACTTC; CDR3 protein: CASSRTTLREQYF
D gene: .; J gene: TRBJ1-1; V gene: TRBV27; clone size: .; CDR3 DNA: TGTGCCAGCAGTTTATCGCCAGGGAACACTGAAGCTTTCTTT; CDR3 protein: CASSLSPGNTEAFF
D gene: TRBD1; J gene: TRBJ1-2; V gene: TRBV5-6; clone size: once; CDR3 DNA: TGTGCCAGCAGCCCGGTAGGGACAGATAACTATGGCTACACCTTC; CDR3 protein: CASSPVGTDNYGYTF